Listed below are T cell receptor beta chains from one sample, sequenced in a study of blood T cells in healthy people across ages. In TCRdb, the 5' RACE reads were re-called with MiXCR into one record per CDR3 protein. The table lists about 590,000 distinct CDR3 sequences, under 30% of them singletons. Sequences were obtained from blood. The origin of the receptors is a woman older than 75 in good health. Each CDR3 is given with its conserved first and last residue. A D gene is named only where the DNA matches it firmly. Clone size is shown for a subset of rows, as once, few, many or a class of expanded clone.

V gene	clone size	J gene	D gene	CDR3 protein	CDR3 DNA
TRBV7-2	-	TRBJ2-3	-	CAGSLGAGSTGTQYF	TGTGCCGGCAGCTTAGGCGCAGGGAGCACAGGTACGCAGTATTTT
TRBV5-1	few	TRBJ2-2	-	CASSPSARGGTGELFF	TGCGCCAGCAGCCCGTCTGCCAGGGGAGGCACCGGGGAGCTGTTTTTT
TRBV12-3/TRBV12-4	many	TRBJ1-6	-	CASSLALRSPLHF	TGTGCCAGCAGTTTAGCGCTTAGGTCACCCCTCCACTTT
TRBV7-2	few	TRBJ1-5	-	CASSLVVGPQHF	TGTGCCAGCAGCTTAGTCGTGGGGCCCCAGCATTTT
TRBV5-6	many	TRBJ1-2	-	CASSGWRQQAYGYTF	TGTGCCAGCAGCGGGTGGCGACAGCAGGCTTATGGCTACACCTTC
TRBV6-6	many	TRBJ2-3	-	CASRWDLNTDTQYF	TGTGCCAGCAGATGGGACTTGAACACAGATACGCAGTATTTT
TRBV12-3/TRBV12-4	few	TRBJ2-7	TRBD2	CASRRTSGTYEQYF	TGTGCCAGCAGGCGGACTAGCGGGACCTACGAGCAGTACTTC
TRBV5-6	many	TRBJ2-5	TRBD2	CASSFVASGGLQETQYF	TGTGCCAGCAGCTTCGTTGCTAGCGGGGGGTTACAAGAGACCCAGTACTTC
TRBV12-3/TRBV12-4	many	TRBJ2-3	TRBD2	CASTSRERGGHTQYF	TGTGCCAGCACCTCGCGTGAGCGGGGGGGGCATACGCAGTATTTT
TRBV27	many	TRBJ2-7	-	CASRPSFEPSYEQYF	TGTGCCAGCAGACCTAGTTTCGAACCCTCCTACGAGCAGTACTTC
TRBV7-6	once	TRBJ2-1	-	CASSLPVGSYNEQFF	TGTGCCAGCAGCTTACCCGTTGGGTCCTACAATGAGCAGTTCTTC
TRBV30	many	TRBJ2-3	TRBD2	CACRTSGGHTDTQYF	TGTGCCTGTAGGACTAGCGGGGGGCACACAGATACGCAGTATTTT
TRBV18	many	TRBJ2-7	-	CASSPNGPGDEQYF	TGTGCCAGCTCACCTAACGGGCCAGGCGACGAGCAGTACTTC
TRBV5-4	many	TRBJ2-1	TRBD1	CASSWRTGERVEQFF	TGTGCCAGCAGCTGGCGGACAGGGGAAAGAGTTGAGCAGTTCTTC
TRBV18	few	TRBJ2-5	TRBD2	CASSRSGEQYF	TGTGCCAGCTCACGTAGCGGGGAGCAGTACTTC
TRBV9	many	TRBJ2-1	-	CASSPRLEGSGNEQFF	TGTGCCAGCAGTCCAAGACTAGAGGGTTCTGGCAATGAGCAGTTCTTC
TRBV20-1	many	TRBJ2-5	TRBD2	CSASSPSGMQETQYF	TGCAGTGCTAGTAGTCCTAGCGGCATGCAAGAGACCCAGTACTTC
TRBV25-1	-	TRBJ1-5	TRBD1	CASKETGVNQPQHF	TGTGCCAGCAAGGAAACAGGGGTCAATCAGCCCCAGCATTTT
TRBV7-2	-	TRBJ2-6	-	CASSSKGTVGANVLTF	TGTGCCAGCAGCTCGAAAGGGACGGTCGGGGCCAACGTCCTGACTTTC
TRBV27	many	TRBJ2-3	TRBD1	CATTGGTDTQYF	TGTGCCACCACAGGGGGCACAGATACGCAGTATTTT
TRBV12-3/TRBV12-4	many	TRBJ2-7	TRBD2	CASSPGLALASYEQYF	TGTGCCAGCAGCCCTGGACTAGCGTTAGCCTCCTACGAGCAGTACTTC
TRBV20-1	-	TRBJ2-5	-	CSAGEVGAWQTQYF	TGCAGTGCTGGAGAGGTGGGGGCGTGGCAGACCCAGTACTTC
TRBV6-2/TRBV6-3	many	TRBJ2-5	-	CASSSAGSLQETQYF	TGTGCCAGCAGTTCGGCAGGTTCCTTACAAGAGACCCAGTACTTC
TRBV4-2	-	TRBJ2-3	-	CACSQGGGSTDTQYF	TGTGCCTGCAGCCAAGGAGGCGGGAGCACAGATACGCAGTATTTT
TRBV12-3/TRBV12-4	-	TRBJ2-3	-	CASSPQTVRLGDTQYF	TGTGCCAGCAGCCCCCAAACGGTTCGACTAGGAGATACGCAGTATTTT
TRBV12-3/TRBV12-4	-	TRBJ2-3	-	CASSSSRLELSQYF	TGTGCCAGCAGTTCATCGCGCCTCGAGTTATCGCAGTATTTT
TRBV2	many	TRBJ1-6	-	CASSVERNSPLHF	TGTGCCAGCAGTGTGGAGAGAAATTCACCCCTCCACTTT